Listed below are T cell receptor beta chains from one sample, sequenced in a study of cytomegalovirus exposure and HLA in healthy donors. TCRdb's table, derived via immunoSEQ multiplex PCR, lists solely in-frame clones and lacks some. There are over 80,000 clones in the sample; 73% occur only once, and roughly 3.5% lies in the top ten. The sequencing input was PBMCs. Source of these receptors: a man in his forties in good health and CMV-seronegative. CDR3s include the opening cysteine and the closing phenylalanine or tryptophan. The D gene is left open where the match is weak. For some rows the clone size is stated as once, few or many, or as a class when expanded; others skip it.

NA | NA | TRBJ1-3 | TRBV6-5 | CASSYSSESSGNTIYF | TGTGCCAGCAGTTACTCGTCGGAGAGCTCTGGAAACACCATATATTTT
TRBD1 | NA | TRBJ1-5 | TRBV25-1 | CASSELRTGLQPQHF | TGTGCCAGCAGTGAATTGAGGACAGGGTTACAGCCCCAGCATTTT
NA | NA | TRBJ1-5 | TRBV2 | CASRGLRNQPQHF | TGTGCCAGCCGAGGGCTGCGCAATCAGCCCCAGCATTTT
NA | few | TRBJ1-4 | TRBV5-1 | CASSTDPAQVEKLFF | TGCGCCAGCAGCACTGACCCCGCGCAGGTTGAAAAACTGTTTTTT
TRBD1 | NA | TRBJ1-1 | TRBV9 | CASSVIGTGTEAFF | TGTGCCAGCAGCGTAATCGGGACAGGGACTGAAGCTTTCTTT
NA | NA | TRBJ2-6 | TRBV7-6 | CASRGQAGANVLTF | TGTGCCAGCAGGGGCCAGGCTGGGGCCAACGTCCTGACTTTC
TRBD2 | once | TRBJ2-7 | TRBV6-5 | CASIYWGGPSYEQYF | TGTGCCAGCATTTACTGGGGGGGACCTTCCTACGAGCAGTACTTC
NA | NA | TRBJ1-3 | TRBV11-3 | CASNTGASSGNTIYF | TGTGCCAGCAACACAGGAGCGAGCTCTGGAAACACCATATATTTT
NA | NA | TRBJ2-7 | TRBV6-1 | CASSDRGISFSYEQYF | TGTGCCAGCAGTGATCGGGGGATCAGTTTCTCCTACGAGCAGTACTTC
NA | NA | TRBJ2-7 | TRBV11-2 | CASSLDPTIFWEQYF | TGTGCCAGCAGCTTAGATCCGACAATTTTTTGGGAGCAGTACTTC
NA | once | TRBJ1-2 | TRBV15 | CATSREDQGYGYTF | TGTGCCACCAGCAGGGAAGACCAGGGTTACGGCTACACCTTC
NA | NA | TRBJ1-1 | TRBV7-2 | CASSPTVNTEAFF | TGTGCCAGCAGCCCGACAGTCAACACTGAAGCTTTCTTT
TRBD1 | NA | TRBJ1-2 | TRBV2 | CASSFDRGDYGYTF | TGTGCCAGCAGTTTTGACAGGGGGGACTATGGCTACACCTTC
TRBD1 | NA | TRBJ1-4 | TRBV11-2 | CASSLQQGATNEKLFF | TGTGCCAGCAGCTTACAACAGGGGGCAACTAATGAAAAACTGTTTTTT
NA | few | TRBJ1-1 | TRBV7-3 | CASSLHLNTEAFF | TGTGCCAGCAGCTTACATCTGAACACTGAAGCTTTCTTT
NA | NA | TRBJ2-7 | TRBV6-5 | CASKDPSRESDEQYF | TGTGCCAGCAAGGACCCCAGCAGGGAAAGCGACGAGCAGTACTTC
NA | NA | TRBJ1-6 | TRBV5-6 | CASSPRTALGSPLHF | TGTGCCAGCAGCCCCCGGACAGCTTTGGGTTCACCCCTCCACTTT
NA | NA | TRBJ2-5 | TRBV6-1 | CASSEYRDMERETQYF | TGTGCCAGCAGTGAGTACCGGGACATGGAAAGGGAGACCCAGTACTTC
NA | NA | TRBJ2-3 | TRBV29-1 | CSVTKPDTTDTQYF | TGCAGCGTTACTAAACCGGACACCACAGATACGCAGTATTTT
NA | NA | TRBJ2-1 | TRBV2 | CASRTARPWDEQFF | TGTGCCAGTCGGACAGCCCGCCCTTGGGATGAGCAGTTCTTC
NA | medium-sized | TRBJ1-6 | TRBV6-5 | CASRTTRAAPLHF | TGTGCCAGCAGAACCACCAGGGCAGCACCCCTCCACTTT
NA | few | TRBJ1-1 | TRBV18 | CASSPPAQGGGNTEAFF | TGTGCCAGCTCACCACCAGCGCAGGGCGGGGGGAACACTGAAGCTTTCTTT
NA | NA | TRBJ2-5 | TRBV7-8 | CASSLAPSLKGIGAAQETQYF | TGTGCCAGCAGCTTAGCACCGAGCCTCAAGGGAATTGGGGCCGCACAAGAGACCCAGTACTTC
NA | NA | TRBJ2-1 | TRBV6-5 | CATSQGPNPYNEQFF | TGTGCCACGTCCCAGGGGCCGAACCCATACAATGAGCAGTTCTTC
TRBD1 | NA | TRBJ2-5 | TRBV2 | CASSVDRGPLETQYF | TGTGCCAGCAGTGTGGACAGGGGGCCTCTAGAGACCCAGTACTTC
NA | NA | TRBJ1-6 | TRBV9 | CASSPHRDHSPLHF | TGTGCCAGCAGCCCCCACAGGGACCATTCACCCCTCCACTTT
NA | NA | TRBJ2-1 | TRBV7-9 | CSSSLVRDEQFF | TGTTCCAGCAGCTTAGTTCGTGATGAGCAGTTCTTC
NA | NA | TRBJ1-1 | TRBV18 | CASSPIGGTEAFF | TGTGCCAGCTCACCAATAGGGGGCACTGAAGCTTTCTTT
NA | NA | TRBJ1-1 | TRBV6-1 | CASSRGQRMNTEAFF | TGTGCCAGCAGTAGAGGACAGAGAATGAACACTGAAGCTTTCTTT
TRBD1 | NA | TRBJ1-6 | TRBV5-1 | CASSLVGTGGDSPLHF | TGCGCCAGCAGCTTGGTTGGGACAGGGGGCGATTCACCCCTCCACTTT
NA | NA | TRBJ1-2 | TRBV29-1 | CSVEDAGYYGYTF | TGCAGCGTTGAAGATGCGGGATACTATGGCTACACCTTC
TRBD1 | NA | TRBJ1-1 | TRBV28 | CASSQPRGRWTEAFF | TGTGCCAGCAGTCAACCCAGGGGGCGATGGACTGAAGCTTTCTTT
NA | NA | TRBJ2-7 | TRBV9 | CASSGTDDYEQYF | TGTGCCAGCAGCGGGACAGACGACTACGAGCAGTACTTC
NA | NA | TRBJ2-5 | TRBV2 | CASSVLYQETQYF | TGTGCCAGCAGTGTCCTCTACCAAGAGACCCAGTACTTC
NA | few | TRBJ1-5 | TRBV7-9 | CASSAQSNQPQHF | TGTGCCAGCAGCGCGCAAAGCAATCAGCCCCAGCATTTT
TRBD1 | NA | TRBJ1-6 | TRBV5-8 | CASSLERQGLMGPHSPLHF | TGTGCCAGCAGCTTGGAGAGACAGGGCTTAATGGGTCCCCATTCACCCCTCCACTTT
NA | NA | TRBJ2-1 | TRBV5-6 | CASTMGLALYNEQFF | TGTGCCAGCACCATGGGACTCGCCCTCTACAATGAGCAGTTCTTC
NA | NA | TRBJ1-3 | TRBV10-3 | CATRTEPFVVSSGNTIYF | TGTGCCACCCGGACAGAACCCTTTGTCGTTAGCTCTGGAAACACCATATATTTT